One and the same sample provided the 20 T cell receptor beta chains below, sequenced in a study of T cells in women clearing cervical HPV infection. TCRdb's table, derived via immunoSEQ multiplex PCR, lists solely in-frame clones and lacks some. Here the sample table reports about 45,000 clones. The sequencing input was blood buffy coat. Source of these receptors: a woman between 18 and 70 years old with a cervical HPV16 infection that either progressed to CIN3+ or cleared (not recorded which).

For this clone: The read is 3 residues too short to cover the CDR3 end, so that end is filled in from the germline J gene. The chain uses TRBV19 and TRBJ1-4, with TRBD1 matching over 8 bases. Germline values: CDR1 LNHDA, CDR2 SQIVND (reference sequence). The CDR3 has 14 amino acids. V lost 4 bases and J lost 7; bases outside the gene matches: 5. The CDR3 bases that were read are TGTGCCAGTAGTAAACAGGGGGAGAGTGAAAAA. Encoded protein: CASSKQGESEK. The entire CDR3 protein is CASSKQGESEKLFF.

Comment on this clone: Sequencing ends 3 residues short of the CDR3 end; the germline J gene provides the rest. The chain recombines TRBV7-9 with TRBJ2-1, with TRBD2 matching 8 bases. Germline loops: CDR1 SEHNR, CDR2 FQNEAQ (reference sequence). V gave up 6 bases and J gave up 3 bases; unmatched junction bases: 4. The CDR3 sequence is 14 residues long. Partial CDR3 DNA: TGTGCCAGCAGGCCTACTAGCGGCTACAATGAG. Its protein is CASRPTSGYNE. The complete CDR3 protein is CASRPTSGYNEQFF.

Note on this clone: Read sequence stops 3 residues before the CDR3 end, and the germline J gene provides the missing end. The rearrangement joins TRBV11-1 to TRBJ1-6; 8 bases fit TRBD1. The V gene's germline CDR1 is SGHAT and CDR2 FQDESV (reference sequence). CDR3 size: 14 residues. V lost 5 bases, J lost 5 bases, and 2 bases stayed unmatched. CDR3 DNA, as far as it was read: TGTGCCAGCAGCCGGACAGGGAATAATTCACCC. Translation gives CASSRTGNNSP. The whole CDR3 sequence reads CASSRTGNNSPLHF.

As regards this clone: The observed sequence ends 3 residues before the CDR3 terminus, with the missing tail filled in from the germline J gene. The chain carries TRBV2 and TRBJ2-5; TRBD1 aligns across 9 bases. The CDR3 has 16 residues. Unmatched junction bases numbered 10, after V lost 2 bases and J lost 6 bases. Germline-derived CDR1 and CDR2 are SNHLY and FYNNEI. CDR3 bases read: TGTGCCAGCAGTGAATCCCGACAGGGGGTCTCAAAGACC. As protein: CASSESRQGVSKT. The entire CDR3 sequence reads CASSESRQGVSKTQYF.

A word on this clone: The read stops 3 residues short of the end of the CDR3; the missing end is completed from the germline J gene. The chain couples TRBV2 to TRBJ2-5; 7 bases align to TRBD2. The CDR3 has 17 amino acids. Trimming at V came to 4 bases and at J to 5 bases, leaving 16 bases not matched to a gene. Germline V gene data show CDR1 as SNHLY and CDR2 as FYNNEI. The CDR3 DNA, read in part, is TGTGCCAGCAGTGGGACTAGTGGGTTTTCATCTTCGGAGACC. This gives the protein CASSGTSGFSSSET. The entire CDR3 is CASSGTSGFSSSETQYF.

The CDR3 bases that were read are TGCAGTGCTAGAGATGACAGGGGGAATGATGAAAAA. Its translation is CSARDDRGNDEK. The entire CDR3 is CSARDDRGNDEKLFF. The rearrangement joins TRBV20-1 to TRBJ1-4, with TRBD1 matching 9 bases. The CDR3 end lies 3 residues beyond the end of the read and is filled in from the germline J gene. The germline CDR1 and CDR2 sequences are DFQATT and SNEGSKA (reference sequence). V shed 0 bases and J 6 bases; nucleotides not matched to a gene: 5. This CDR3 is built from 15 residues.

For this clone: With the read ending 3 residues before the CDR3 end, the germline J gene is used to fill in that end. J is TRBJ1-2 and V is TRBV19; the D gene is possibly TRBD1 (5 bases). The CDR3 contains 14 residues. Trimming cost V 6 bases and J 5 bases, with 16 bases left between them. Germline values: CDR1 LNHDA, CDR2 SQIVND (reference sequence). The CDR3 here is CASRKQVVGYGYTF. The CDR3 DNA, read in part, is TGTGCCAGTAGAAAACAGGTCGTTGGGTATGGC.

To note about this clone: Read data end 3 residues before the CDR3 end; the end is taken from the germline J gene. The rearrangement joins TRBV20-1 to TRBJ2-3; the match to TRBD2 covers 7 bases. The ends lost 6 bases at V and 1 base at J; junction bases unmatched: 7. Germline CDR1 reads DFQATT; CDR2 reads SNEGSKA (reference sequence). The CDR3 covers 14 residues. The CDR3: CSAGGAGRTDTQYF. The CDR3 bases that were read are TGCAGTGCGGGAGGGGCAGGACGCACAGATACG.

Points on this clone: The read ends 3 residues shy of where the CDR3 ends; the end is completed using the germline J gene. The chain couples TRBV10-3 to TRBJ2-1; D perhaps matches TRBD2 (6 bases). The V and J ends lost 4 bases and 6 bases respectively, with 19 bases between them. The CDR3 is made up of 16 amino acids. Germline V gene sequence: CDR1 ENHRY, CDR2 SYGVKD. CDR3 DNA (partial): TGTGCCATCAGTGCCTCCGAGACTAGGACGCGCAATGAG. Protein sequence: CAISASETRTRNE. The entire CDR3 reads CAISASETRTRNEQFF.

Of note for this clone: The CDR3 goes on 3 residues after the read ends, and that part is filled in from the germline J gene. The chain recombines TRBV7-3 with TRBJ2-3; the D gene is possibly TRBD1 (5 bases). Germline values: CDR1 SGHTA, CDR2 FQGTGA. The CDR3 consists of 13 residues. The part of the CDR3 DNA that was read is TGTGCCAGCAGCCGGACAACCCAAGAGACG. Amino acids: CASSRTTQET. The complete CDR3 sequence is CASSRTTQETQYF.

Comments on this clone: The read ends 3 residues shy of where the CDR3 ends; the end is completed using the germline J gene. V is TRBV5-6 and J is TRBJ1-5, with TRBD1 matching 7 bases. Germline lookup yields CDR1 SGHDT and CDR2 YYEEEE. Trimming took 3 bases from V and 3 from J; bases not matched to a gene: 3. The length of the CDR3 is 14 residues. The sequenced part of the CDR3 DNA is TGTGCCAGCAGCTGGGGACAGAACAATCAGCCC. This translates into CASSWGQNNQP. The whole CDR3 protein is CASSWGQNNQPQHF.

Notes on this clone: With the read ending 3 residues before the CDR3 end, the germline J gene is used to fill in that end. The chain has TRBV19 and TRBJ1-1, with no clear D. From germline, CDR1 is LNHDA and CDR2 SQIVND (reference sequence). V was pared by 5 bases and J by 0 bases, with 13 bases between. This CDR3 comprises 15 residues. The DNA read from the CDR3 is TGTGCCAGTAGTGCCAACGGGGAATTGAACACTGAA. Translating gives CASSANGELNTE. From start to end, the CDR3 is CASSANGELNTEAFF.

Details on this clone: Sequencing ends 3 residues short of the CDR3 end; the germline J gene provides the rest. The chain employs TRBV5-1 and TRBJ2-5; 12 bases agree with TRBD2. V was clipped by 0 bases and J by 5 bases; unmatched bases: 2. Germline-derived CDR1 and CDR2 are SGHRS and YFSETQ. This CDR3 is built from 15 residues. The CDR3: CASSLETSGSETQYF. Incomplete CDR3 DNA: TGCGCCAGCAGCTTGGAGACTAGCGGGAGCGAGACC.

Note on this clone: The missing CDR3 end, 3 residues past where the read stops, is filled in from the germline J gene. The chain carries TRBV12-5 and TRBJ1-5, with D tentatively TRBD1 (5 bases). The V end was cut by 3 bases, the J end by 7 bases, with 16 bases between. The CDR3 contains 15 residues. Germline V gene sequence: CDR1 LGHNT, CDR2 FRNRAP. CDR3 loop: CASGFGIGGDQPQHF. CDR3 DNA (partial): TGTGCTAGTGGTTTTGGGATCGGGGGGGACCAGCCC. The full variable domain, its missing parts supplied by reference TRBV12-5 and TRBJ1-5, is DARVTQTPRHKVTEMGQEVTMRCQPILGHNTVFWYRQTMMQGLELLAYFRNRAPLDDSGMPKDRFSAEMPDATLATLKIQPSEPRDSAVYFCASGFGIGGDQPQHFGDGTRLSIL.

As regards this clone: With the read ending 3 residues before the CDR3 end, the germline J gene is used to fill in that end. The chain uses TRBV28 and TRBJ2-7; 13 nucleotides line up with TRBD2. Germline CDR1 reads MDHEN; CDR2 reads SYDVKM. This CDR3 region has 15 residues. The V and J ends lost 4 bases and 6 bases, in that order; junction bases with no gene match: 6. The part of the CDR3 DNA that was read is TGTGCCAGCAGTTCCTCGGGACTAGCGGGACCCGAG. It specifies CASSSSGLAGPE. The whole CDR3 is CASSSSGLAGPEQYF.

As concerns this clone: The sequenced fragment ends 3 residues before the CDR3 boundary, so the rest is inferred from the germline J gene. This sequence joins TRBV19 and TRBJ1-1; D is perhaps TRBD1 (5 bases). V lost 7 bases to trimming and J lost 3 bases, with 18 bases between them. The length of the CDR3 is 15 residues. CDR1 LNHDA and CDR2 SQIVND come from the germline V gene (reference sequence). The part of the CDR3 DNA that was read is TGTGCCAGTACCGGCCCATTCAGGGCGGACACTGAA. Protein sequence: CASTGPFRADTE. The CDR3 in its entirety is CASTGPFRADTEAFF.

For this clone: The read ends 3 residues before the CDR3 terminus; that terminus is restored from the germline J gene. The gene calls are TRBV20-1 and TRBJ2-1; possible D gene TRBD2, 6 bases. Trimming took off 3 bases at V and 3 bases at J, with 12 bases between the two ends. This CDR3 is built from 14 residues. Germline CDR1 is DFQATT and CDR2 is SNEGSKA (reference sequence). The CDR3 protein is CSASRGSSYNEQFF. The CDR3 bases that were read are TGCAGTGCTAGTCGGGGGAGCAGCTACAATGAG.

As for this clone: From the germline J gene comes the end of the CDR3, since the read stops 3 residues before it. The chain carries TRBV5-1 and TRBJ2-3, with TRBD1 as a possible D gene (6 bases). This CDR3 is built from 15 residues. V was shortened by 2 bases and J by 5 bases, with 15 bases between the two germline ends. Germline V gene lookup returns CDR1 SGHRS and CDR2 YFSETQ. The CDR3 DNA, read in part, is TGCGCCAGCAGCTTCGGGTTACAGGGTGGAGATACG. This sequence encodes CASSFGLQGGDT. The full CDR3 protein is CASSFGLQGGDTQYF.

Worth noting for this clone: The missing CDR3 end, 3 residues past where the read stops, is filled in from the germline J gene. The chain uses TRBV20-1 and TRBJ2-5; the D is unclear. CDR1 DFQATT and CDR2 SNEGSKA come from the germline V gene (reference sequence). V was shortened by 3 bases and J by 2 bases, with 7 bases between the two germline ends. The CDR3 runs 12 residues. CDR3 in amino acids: CSASATQETQYF. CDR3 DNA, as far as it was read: TGCAGTGCTAGCGCGACACAAGAGACC.

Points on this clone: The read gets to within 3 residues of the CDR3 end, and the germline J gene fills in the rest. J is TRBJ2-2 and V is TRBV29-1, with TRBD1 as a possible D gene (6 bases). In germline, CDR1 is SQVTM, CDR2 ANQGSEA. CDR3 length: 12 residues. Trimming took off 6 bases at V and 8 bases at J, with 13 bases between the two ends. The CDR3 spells CSVETGAGELFF. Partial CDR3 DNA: TGCAGCGTCGAGACAGGAGCTGGGGAG.